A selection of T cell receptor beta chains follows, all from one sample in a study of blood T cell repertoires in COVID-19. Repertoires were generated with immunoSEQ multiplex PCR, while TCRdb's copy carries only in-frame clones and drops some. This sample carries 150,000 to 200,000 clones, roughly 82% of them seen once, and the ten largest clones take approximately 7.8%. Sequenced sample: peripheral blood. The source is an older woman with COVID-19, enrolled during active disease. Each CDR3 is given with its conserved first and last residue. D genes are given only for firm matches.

CDR3 protein: CASSLGLTGGADGYTF; CDR3 DNA: TGTGCCAGCAGTCTAGGCCTAACAGGGGGGGCCGACGGCTACACCTTC; J gene: TRBJ1-2; V gene: TRBV2; D gene: TRBD1
CDR3 protein: CASTRPGQGWETQYF; CDR3 DNA: TGTGCCAGCACAAGGCCGGGACAGGGGTGGGAGACCCAGTACTTC; J gene: TRBJ2-5; V gene: TRBV7-2; D gene: TRBD1
CDR3 protein: CATSRGQGNTEAFF; CDR3 DNA: TGTGCCACCAGCAGAGGACAGGGGAACACTGAAGCTTTCTTT; J gene: TRBJ1-1; V gene: TRBV15; D gene: TRBD1
CDR3 protein: CASSNPGVNTIYF; CDR3 DNA: TGTGCCAGCAGCAACCCGGGGGTAAACACCATATATTTT; J gene: TRBJ1-3; V gene: TRBV9; D gene: .
CDR3 protein: CASSPGINSPLHF; CDR3 DNA: TGTGCCAGCAGTCCAGGGATCAATTCACCCCTCCACTTT; J gene: TRBJ1-6; V gene: TRBV6-5; D gene: .
CDR3 protein: CASSNTGHGELFF; CDR3 DNA: TGTGCCAGCAGCAACACCGGACACGGGGAGCTGTTTTTT; J gene: TRBJ2-2; V gene: TRBV6-5; D gene: .
CDR3 protein: CASGLSTVAGGEQFF; CDR3 DNA: TGTGCTAGTGGTTTGTCAACGGTAGCGGGAGGTGAGCAGTTCTTC; J gene: TRBJ2-1; V gene: TRBV12-5; D gene: TRBD2
CDR3 protein: CASSPPSSNQPQHF; CDR3 DNA: TGTGCCAGCTCACCACCGAGTAGCAATCAGCCCCAGCATTTT; J gene: TRBJ1-5; V gene: TRBV18; D gene: .
CDR3 protein: CASSATSRWDTEAFF; CDR3 DNA: TGTGCCAGCAGCGCGACTTCGAGATGGGACACTGAAGCTTTCTTT; J gene: TRBJ1-1; V gene: TRBV9; D gene: .
CDR3 protein: CASSLEGGGNNEQFF; CDR3 DNA: TGTGCCAGCAGCTTAGAGGGTGGGGGGAACAATGAGCAGTTCTTC; J gene: TRBJ2-1; V gene: TRBV11-3; D gene: .
CDR3 protein: CASSLLGDRISASSGNTIYF; CDR3 DNA: TGTGCCAGCAGTTTATTGGGGGACAGGATTAGTGCTAGCTCTGGAAACACCATATATTTT; J gene: TRBJ1-3; V gene: TRBV28; D gene: TRBD1
CDR3 protein: CASSLGTGYSNQPQHF; CDR3 DNA: TGTGCCAGCAGCCTCGGGACAGGGTATAGCAATCAGCCCCAGCATTTT; J gene: TRBJ1-5; V gene: TRBV3-1/TRBV3-2; D gene: TRBD1
CDR3 protein: CASSSAGGYTEAFF; CDR3 DNA: TGCGCCAGCAGTTCAGCAGGGGGTTACACTGAAGCTTTCTTT; J gene: TRBJ1-1; V gene: TRBV10-1; D gene: TRBD1
CDR3 protein: CATATGLGNTIYF; CDR3 DNA: TGTGCCACCGCAACAGGGTTGGGAAACACCATATATTTT; J gene: TRBJ1-3; V gene: TRBV6-5; D gene: .
CDR3 protein: CASSLPWGSGRTDTQYF; CDR3 DNA: TGTGCCAGCAGCCTTCCTTGGGGGAGCGGGAGAACAGATACGCAGTATTTT; J gene: TRBJ2-3; V gene: TRBV5-4; D gene: TRBD2